This record looks at one T cell receptor (beta chain) sequence and its context. Its antigen specificity is not known. No much larger clone is present one base from it, and per-base qualities are unavailable. CDR1 is given as SEHNR and CDR2 as FQNEAQ, both from the germline V gene (reference sequence). Trimming leaves V shorter by 5 bases and J shorter by 3 bases, with the junction holding 10 bases beyond the gene matches. CDR3 length: 15 amino acids, cysteine to phenylalanine. The only DNA kept is the CDR3, 45 bases in frame from the first base. TCRbeta CDR3 regions were amplified from genomic DNA by means of the immunoSEQ Assay, a bias-controlled multiplex PCR. Per the authors' processing: Within the assay, amplification of reference gene primers was used to estimate how many nucleated cells each sample contained. To quantify the absolute abundance of each unique TCRbeta CDR3 rearrangement, sequence reads were collapsed and filtered. For each sample, productive Simpson clonality was calculated as the square root of Simpson's diversity index across productive rearrangements. Entries here come from immuneACCESS through TCRdb and include only in-frame sequences with V and J called. Some clones fail to appear in such tables; in the studies checked, an unresolved V gene covers under half of the shortfall, and the cause of the remainder is unknown. That table gives V, J and clone size, and the DNA gave D and trimming. This sample comprises 200,000 to 250,000 clones, more than 75% of them detected only once. Clones ranked in the top ten supply around 1% of the sample.

These data belong to a study of blood T cell repertoires in COVID-19 (dated by TCRdb to about 2020). At the level of the whole study: Samples covering the acute and convalescent phases of COVID-19 were provided by collaborators in the United States, Italy and Spain. The repertoires were released in a freely available public database meant as a resource for research on the immune response to SARS-CoV-2. The material from the prospective study consisted of cDNA or gDNA derived from T cells, B-cell-depleted T cells, or PBMCs. Samples were obtained from the ongoing ImmuneRACE study (first 160 participants) and from about 1,300 subjects provided by 6 global collaborators. The sample metadata nearly always contained a de-identified subject ID, COVID-19 status, age in years and sex. The dataset comprised deeply sampled blood TCRbeta repertoires from subjects exposed to, actively infected with, or recovered from COVID-19. Where available, HLA class I and class II types were obtained from metadata supplied by the sample provider rather than from assay-based typing. Summary of the overall study and its limitations: Clinical and demographic metadata were provided uncurated, with the amount varying by source and participant.

Each collaborating institution followed its own protocols to collect whole blood in K2EDTA tubes. For TCRbeta analysis, collaborators shipped samples in one of three forms: frozen whole blood, isolated PBMCs, or DNA extracted from either of those sample types. The receptor comes from a man aged 35-49 years with acute or convalescent COVID-19. The sequence links TRBV7-9 to TRBJ2-7; TRBD1 lines up with 7 middle nucleotides. Sequences were obtained from peripheral blood. CDR3 protein: CASSRSGGSHYEQYF. Here is the DNA: TGTGCCAGCAGCAGATCAGGGGGTTCACACTACGAGCAGTACTTC.